This record covers a single T cell receptor (beta chain). Its target is not known. The data were obtained in a study of CXCR3-negative and CXCR3-positive naive CD8 T cells. The study's findings and limits: When CXCR3-positive naive cells were set against CXCR3-negative naive cells, the former had more hydrophobic TRB CDR3s.

This CDR3 has 12 amino acids. CDR1 and CDR2 from the germline V gene are SGHNT and YYREEE (reference sequence). The method, 5' RACE with UMI labels, was used to prepare the TRB cDNA libraries. TCRdb reanalyzed the 5' RACE reads and collapses them to one entry per CDR3 protein, without DNA. The repertoire table contains some 150,000 distinct CDR3 sequences. The sequence was obtained from a human donor in good health. Some clones in this sample may be carry-over from other donors' samples. V and J are TRBV5-4 and TRBJ2-3; TCRdb picks TRBD2, but there is no DNA to check that call. The sample taken for sequencing was naive CXCR3+ CD8+ T cells from blood. Subset indicated: CD45RO-CCR7+CD27+CD95- naive CD8+ T cells expressing CXCR3 (TNR3+). CDR3: CASSEGLAGYYF.